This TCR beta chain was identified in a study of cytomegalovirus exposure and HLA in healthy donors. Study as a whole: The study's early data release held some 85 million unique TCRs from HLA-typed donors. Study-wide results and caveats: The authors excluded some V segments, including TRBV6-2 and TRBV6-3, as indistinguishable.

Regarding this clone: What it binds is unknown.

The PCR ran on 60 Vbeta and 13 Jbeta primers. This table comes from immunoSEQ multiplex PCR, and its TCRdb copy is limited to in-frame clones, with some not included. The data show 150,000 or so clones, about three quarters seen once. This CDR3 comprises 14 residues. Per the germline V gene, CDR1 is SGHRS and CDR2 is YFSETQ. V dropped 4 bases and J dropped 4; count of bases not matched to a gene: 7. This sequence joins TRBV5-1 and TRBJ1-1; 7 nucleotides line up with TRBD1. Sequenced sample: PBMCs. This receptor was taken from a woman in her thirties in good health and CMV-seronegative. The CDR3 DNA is TGCGCCAGCAGCGGATCATCAGGGGGCACTGAAGCTTTCTTT. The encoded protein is CASSGSSGGTEAFF.